Listed here is a single T cell receptor beta chain. This clone was detected only a few times. Its binding antigen is unknown. Qualities for individual bases were not recorded, and no much larger clone is one base off. V is cut by 4 bases and J by 0 bases, and the space between the germline ends is 16 bases. CDR1 and CDR2 are drawn from the germline V gene (reference sequence): SEHNR, FQNEAQ. Including cysteine and phenylalanine, the CDR3 has 17 amino acids. The only DNA kept is the CDR3, 51 bases in frame from the first base. The data were obtained in a study of blood T cell repertoires in COVID-19 (dated by TCRdb to about 2020). With respect to the entire study: Samples from collaborators originated in the United States, Italy and Spain and spanned both the acute and convalescent phases of COVID-19. The material from the prospective study consisted of cDNA or gDNA derived from T cells, B-cell-depleted T cells, or PBMCs. Subjects who had been exposed to COVID-19, were actively infected with it, or had recovered from it provided the deeply sampled blood TCRbeta repertoires that made up the dataset. The repertoires were released in a freely available public database intended as a resource for research on the immune response to SARS-CoV-2. Samples were obtained from the ongoing ImmuneRACE study (first 160 participants) and from 1,254 subjects provided by 6 global collaborators. The sample metadata nearly always contained a de-identified subject ID, COVID-19 status, age in years and sex. Where HLA class I and class II types were available, the types were taken from metadata supplied by the sample provider, not from assay-based typing.

The immunoSEQ Assay, a bias-controlled multiplex PCR, was used to amplify TCRbeta CDR3 regions from genomic DNA. As for the authors' bioinformatics: The number of nucleated cells in each sample was estimated by amplification of reference gene primers within the assay. To quantify the absolute abundance of each unique TCRbeta CDR3 rearrangement, sequence reads were collapsed and filtered. For each sample, productive Simpson clonality was calculated by taking the square root of Simpson's diversity index across productive rearrangements. Here the immuneACCESS table is served through TCRdb, limited to in-frame sequences with V and J called. Missing clones are a known gap in these copies; in checked studies unresolved V genes cover under half, and the rest lacks a known reason. V, J and clone size are taken as reported in that table, and D and trimming were inferred from the DNA itself. The sample data list roughly 180,000 clones, and about four fifths of these were observed just once. Around 10% of the sample goes to the ten largest clones.

In Seattle, one collaborating source enrolled patients while the infection was active and tracked those patients longitudinally over the course of disease. Whole blood was collected in K2EDTA tubes by collaborating institutions according to the institutions' own protocols. For TCRbeta analysis, collaborators shipped samples as frozen whole blood, isolated PBMCs, or DNA extracted from either of those sample types. The paper as a whole reports these results and caveats: Clinical and demographic metadata were provided uncurated, with the amount varying by source and participant.

The V gene is TRBV7-9 and the J gene is TRBJ1-3; no D gene is confidently identified. The TCR was taken from a woman aged 40 to 50 with COVID-19, enrolled during active disease. Sequenced: peripheral blood. The encoded CDR3 is CASSSHRSTDSGNTIYF. Here is the DNA: TGTGCCAGCAGCTCGCACCGATCAACAGACTCTGGAAACACCATATATTTT.